These T cell receptor beta chains were read from a single sample in a study of prognosis after radiotherapy for stage I lung cancer. One entry per CDR3 protein, called by TCRdb with MiXCR from the multiplex PCR reads. The table lists under 55,000 distinct CDR3 sequences, over 30% of them singletons. The sample consisted of PBMCs, taken before or after stereotactic body radiation therapy (not recorded which). The receptors originated from a donor over 45 with non-small cell lung cancer. Each CDR3 is given with its conserved first and last residue. The D gene is left open where the match is weak.

TRBJ1-2 NA TRBV5-1 CASSLAPIGYGYTF
TRBJ1-2 NA TRBV7-9 CASSLALQGRYGYTF
TRBJ1-6 NA TRBV7-8 CATRLSVLVSVDSPLHF
TRBJ1-4 NA TRBV18 CASSPPGGSGIEDEKLFF
TRBJ2-3 NA TRBV30 CAWRGKGTDTQYF
TRBJ2-1 NA TRBV7-2 CASRRLSYRWSDHNEQFF
TRBJ2-7 TRBD1 TRBV28 CVSSLGTVGYEQYF
TRBJ2-7 NA TRBV10-3 CAISESRPQGEQYF
TRBJ1-2 NA TRBV19 CASSPTGWARGYTF
TRBJ2-1 NA TRBV19 CASSPMLPPGLFF
TRBJ1-1 NA TRBV18 CASSPPGVDTEAFF
TRBJ2-3 TRBD1 TRBV5-1 CASSSAGGRITDTQYF
TRBJ2-7 TRBD2 TRBV7-2 CASSTGLSNYEQYF
TRBJ1-1 NA TRBV12-3/TRBV12-4 CASSWLTEAFF
TRBJ2-1 NA TRBV20-1 CSALSPDRQFF
TRBJ1-4 TRBD1 TRBV7-2 CASSLERGRTNEKLFF
TRBJ2-7 NA TRBV27 CASRDPAKSSYEQYF
TRBJ2-7 NA TRBV5-1 CASSPPGGEVQYF
TRBJ2-3 NA TRBV6-2/TRBV6-3 CASSQTGEGTDTQYF
TRBJ2-1 TRBD1 TRBV6-4 CASSSGTGFNEQFF
TRBJ2-5 TRBD1 TRBV18 CASSRQGATETQYF
TRBJ2-1 NA TRBV7-7 CASSQDSRGEQFF
TRBJ2-7 NA TRBV6-1 CASSEGGMVLSYDQYF
TRBJ2-7 TRBD1 TRBV18 CASSPRQGTYEQYF
TRBJ2-7 TRBD2 TRBV6-1 CASRSPSGAIYEQYF
TRBJ2-7 NA TRBV27 CASSFKDARGYEQYF
TRBJ1-2 TRBD1 TRBV7-2 CASSGQGQGAYYGYTF
TRBJ1-4 TRBD1 TRBV24-1 CATSDPRQGREKLFF
TRBJ1-2 NA TRBV14 CASSQYLSYGYTF
TRBJ2-5 TRBD1 TRBV25-1 CASSHRGETQYF
TRBJ1-2 TRBD1 TRBV4-3 CSSSRDRGDYVYTF
TRBJ1-3 NA TRBV7-9 CASSLGRQVAGNTIYF
TRBJ1-6 NA TRBV30 CAWSAMYSPLHF
TRBJ2-1 NA TRBV19 CASSIPLREQFF
TRBJ2-7 NA TRBV12-3/TRBV12-4 CASSYDTVVYEQYF
TRBJ1-1 NA TRBV19 CASSTQGRPNTEAFF
TRBJ2-3 TRBD2 TRBV20-1 CSASLIGATSGGGFRSTDTQYF
TRBJ2-1 TRBD2 TRBV30 CAGGTSGSYNEQFF
TRBJ1-5 NA TRBV30 CAWSVQGAQPQHF
TRBJ1-1 NA TRBV2 CASIEGSPVSVSF
TRBJ1-1 NA TRBV30 CAWSVSRRNTEAFF
TRBJ1-4 NA TRBV7-2 CASSNGGRGDEKLFF
TRBJ2-7 TRBD1 TRBV5-5 CASSAGQGVTYEQYF
TRBJ2-4 NA TRBV30 CAWSASRTKLAKNIQYF
TRBJ2-2 NA TRBV6-2/TRBV6-3 CASSYSGEAVTGELFF
TRBJ2-1 NA TRBV4-2 CASSQEEGTNNEQFF
TRBJ1-3 NA TRBV4-2 CASSQDRSSGNTIYF
TRBJ2-5 TRBD1 TRBV7-3 CASSPSGGETQYF
TRBJ2-7 NA TRBV4-1 CASSQDRGHQYF
TRBJ1-5 NA TRBV7-6 CASSLVGGAPNQPQHF
TRBJ2-5 NA TRBV5-4 CASSTSGNRQETQYF
TRBJ2-5 TRBD1 TRBV7-2 CASSTRTGGAEGETQYF
TRBJ1-1 TRBD1 TRBV30 CAWSTQGARTEAFF
TRBJ2-1 TRBD1 TRBV19 CASSIFRDSGINEQFF
TRBJ2-2 NA TRBV5-1 CASSLARVQGDTGELFF
TRBJ2-7 TRBD2 TRBV27 CASSPLGTRFGDEQYF